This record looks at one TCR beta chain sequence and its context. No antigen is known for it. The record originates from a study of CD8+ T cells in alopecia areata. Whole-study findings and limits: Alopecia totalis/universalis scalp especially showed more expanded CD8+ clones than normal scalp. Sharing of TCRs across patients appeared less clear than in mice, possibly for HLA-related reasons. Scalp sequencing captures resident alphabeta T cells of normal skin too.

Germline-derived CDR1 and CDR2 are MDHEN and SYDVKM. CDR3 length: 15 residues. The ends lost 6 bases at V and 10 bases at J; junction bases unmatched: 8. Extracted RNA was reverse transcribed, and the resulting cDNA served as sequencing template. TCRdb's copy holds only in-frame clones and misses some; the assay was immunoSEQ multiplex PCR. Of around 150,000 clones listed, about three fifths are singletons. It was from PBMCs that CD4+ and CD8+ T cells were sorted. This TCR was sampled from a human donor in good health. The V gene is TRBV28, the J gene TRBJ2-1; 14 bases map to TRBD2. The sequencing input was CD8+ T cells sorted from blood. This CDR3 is CASSQGLAGAREQFF. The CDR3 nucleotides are TGTGCCAGCAGCCAGGGACTAGCGGGAGCCAGGGAGCAGTTCTTC.